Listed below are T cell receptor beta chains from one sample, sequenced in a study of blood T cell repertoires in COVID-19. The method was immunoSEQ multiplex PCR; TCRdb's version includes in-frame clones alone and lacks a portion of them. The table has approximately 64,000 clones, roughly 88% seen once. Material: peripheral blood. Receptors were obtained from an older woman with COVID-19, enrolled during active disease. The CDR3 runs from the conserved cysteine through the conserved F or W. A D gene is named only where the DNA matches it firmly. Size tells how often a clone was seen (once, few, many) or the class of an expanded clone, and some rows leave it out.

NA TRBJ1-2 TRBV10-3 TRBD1 CAISRTGLEGYTF TGTGCCATCAGTAGGACAGGGTTGGAAGGCTACACCTTC
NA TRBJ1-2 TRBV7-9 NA CASSRNGRGNYGYTF TGTGCCAGCAGCCGGAACGGGAGGGGTAACTATGGCTACACCTTC
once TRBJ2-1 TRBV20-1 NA CSAEENHEQFF TGCAGTGCCGAGGAGAATCATGAGCAGTTCTTC
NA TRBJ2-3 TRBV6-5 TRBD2 CASRSLAGGTDTQYF TGTGCCAGCAGATCACTAGCGGGGGGCACAGATACGCAGTATTTT
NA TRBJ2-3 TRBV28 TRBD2 CASKAGLLLADTQYF TGTGCCAGCAAAGCGGGGCTCCTCTTGGCAGATACGCAGTATTTT
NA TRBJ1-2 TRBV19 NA CASNSAGWMYYGYTF TGTGCCAGCAACTCCGCAGGGTGGATGTACTATGGCTACACCTTC
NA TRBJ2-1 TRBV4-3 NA CASSLRTDSSYNEQFF TGCGCCAGCAGCCTCCGGACAGACTCCTCCTACAATGAGCAGTTCTTC
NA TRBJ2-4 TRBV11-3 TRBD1 CASSPRGKNIQYF TGTGCCAGCAGTCCCAGGGGGAAAAACATTCAGTACTTC
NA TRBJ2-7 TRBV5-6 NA CAGSGQGSYEQYF TGTGCCGGGAGTGGGCAGGGGTCCTACGAGCAGTACTTC
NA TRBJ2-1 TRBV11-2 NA CASSFGLGSYNEQFF TGTGCCAGCAGCTTTGGACTGGGATCCTACAATGAGCAGTTCTTC
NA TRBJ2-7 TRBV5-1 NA CASSPSLEGYEQYF TGCGCCAGCAGTCCGTCCCTAGAAGGATACGAGCAGTACTTC
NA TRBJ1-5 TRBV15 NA CATSPPGGVQPQHF TGTGCCACCAGCCCCCCGGGAGGGGTTCAGCCCCAGCATTTT
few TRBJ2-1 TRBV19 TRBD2 CASSLRGGLYNEQFF TGTGCCAGTAGTCTGCGGGGGGGCCTCTACAATGAGCAGTTCTTC
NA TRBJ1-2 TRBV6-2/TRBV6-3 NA CASSHTGSYTF TGTGCCAGCAGCCACACAGGGAGCTACACCTTC
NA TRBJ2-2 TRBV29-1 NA CSVGQNTGELFF TGCAGCGTGGGACAGAACACCGGGGAGCTGTTTTTT
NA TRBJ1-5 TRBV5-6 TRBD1 CASSLFGGGEGPQHF TGTGCCAGCAGCTTGTTCGGAGGGGGCGAAGGGCCCCAGCATTTT
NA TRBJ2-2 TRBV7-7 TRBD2 CASSLGSGRNTGELFF TGTGCCAGCAGCTTAGGGAGCGGGAGAAACACCGGGGAGCTGTTTTTT
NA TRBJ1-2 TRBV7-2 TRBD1 CASSLGGAGGSGYTF TGTGCCAGCAGCTTAGGCGGGGCAGGGGGCTCTGGCTACACCTTC
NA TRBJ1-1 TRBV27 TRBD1 CASSLTGGEEAFF TGTGCCAGCAGTTTAACAGGGGGGGAAGAAGCTTTCTTT
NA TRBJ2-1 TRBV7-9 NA CASSPRGGGRNEQFF TGTGCCAGCAGCCCTAGAGGCGGGGGCAGGAATGAGCAGTTCTTC
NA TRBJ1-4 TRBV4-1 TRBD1 CASSQRRDRLDATNEKLFF TGCGCCAGCAGCCAACGGCGGGACAGACTTGATGCAACTAATGAAAAACTGTTTTTT